These 25 T cell receptor beta chains were all obtained from the same sample, sequenced in a study of identical twins. Using its own MiXCR run on the 5' RACE reads, TCRdb lists one record per CDR3 protein. This table holds about 520,000 distinct CDR3 sequences, about 20% found once. These data also featured in a second study, about T cells expressing NK-cell markers.

Sequenced input: CD4+ T cells sorted from blood. The source is a young woman in good health.

In its sample, this clonotype was seen many times. The chain uses TRBV29-1 and TRBJ1-2; D is possibly TRBD1 (6 bases). CDR3 size: 14 residues. Germline CDR1 and CDR2: SQVTM and ANQGSEA. V was shortened by 7 bases and J by 4 bases, with 19 bases between the two germline ends. The CDR3: CSAVTGQGLYGYTF. DNA of the CDR3: TGCAGCGCTGTGACAGGACAAGGTCTCTATGGCTACACCTTC.

This clonotype was seen only a few times. The chain uses TRBV20-1 and TRBJ2-2, with D unclear. Germline loops: CDR1 DFQATT, CDR2 SNEGSKA (reference sequence). V shed 3 bases and J shed 7 bases, with 12 bases lying between them. The CDR3 runs 13 residues. Here the CDR3 reads CSASEYSSGELFF. The DNA for the CDR3 is TGCAGTGCTAGCGAATACTCGAGCGGGGAGCTGTTTTTT.

This clonotype was observed many times. The V gene is TRBV10-3, the J gene TRBJ2-1, with D tentatively TRBD1 (5 bases). V was clipped by 1 base and J by 0 bases, with 13 bases between them. Germline V gene lookup returns CDR1 ENHRY and CDR2 SYGVKD. The CDR3 covers 17 residues. The CDR3 DNA sequence: TGTGCCATCAGTGAGTTTGGGGCCGCCAGCTCCTACAATGAGCAGTTCTTC. Its protein product is CAISEFGAASSYNEQFF.

This chain links TRBV9 with TRBJ2-5, with TRBD2 as a possible D gene (5 bases). Looked up from germline, CDR1 is SGDLS and CDR2 is YYNGEE. The germline V and J ends were trimmed by 4 bases and 5 bases, with 15 bases remaining between them. This CDR3 is 14 amino acids long. The CDR3 coding sequence is TGTGCCAGCAGCAGCGCGGCGGGCAGGGAGACCCAGTACTTC. This gives the protein CASSSAAGRETQYF.

This clonotype was seen ten or more times. The chain joins TRBV20-1 to TRBJ2-7; perhaps D is TRBD1 or TRBD2 (5 bases each). The CDR3 length is 15 residues. Trimming removed 3 bases at V and 3 bases at J, with 18 bases between. CDR1 is DFQATT, CDR2 SNEGSKA, per germline (reference sequence). The CDR3 is CSARAPGRSNYEQYF. The CDR3 DNA follows: TGCAGTGCTAGGGCCCCGGGACGTTCGAACTACGAGCAGTACTTC.

The chain joins TRBV6-2 or TRBV6-3 to TRBJ2-1, with 7 nucleotides matching TRBD1. Germline V gene lookup returns CDR1 MNHEY and CDR2 SVGEGT. The CDR3 has 13 residues. Trimming removed 9 bases from V and 13 bases from J; junction bases left unmatched: 15. The chain's CDR3 is CASSSGDRIIQFF. CDR3 in DNA: TGTGCCAGTTCCTCCGGGGACAGAATTATCCAGTTCTTC.

This clonotype was seen a handful of times. V gene TRBV3-1 combines with J gene TRBJ2-5; D remains ambiguous. This CDR3 spans 15 amino acids. Per the germline V gene, CDR1 is LGHDT and CDR2 is YNNKEL (reference sequence). V lost 3 bases, J lost 3 bases, and 14 bases lay in between. In nucleotides, the CDR3 is TGTGCCAGCAGCCATTTAGGGTTTACCGAAGAGACCCAGTACTTC. It encodes CASSHLGFTEETQYF.

This clonotype has more than one count but fewer than ten. This rearrangement joins TRBV5-1 to TRBJ1-1; TRBD1 matches 9 bases. After removal of 4 bases from V and 7 bases from J, the junction contained 8 bases not matched to a gene. The CDR3 sequence is 14 residues long. Germline CDR1 and CDR2: SGHRS and YFSETQ. The chain's CDR3 is CASSHGQGMGEAFF. CDR3 nucleotides: TGCGCCAGCAGCCATGGACAGGGGATGGGTGAAGCTTTCTTT.

The DNA for the CDR3 is TGTGCCAGCAGTTTTGAGGAACGGTCCTACGAGCAGTACTTC. Translated, it gives CASSFEERSYEQYF. V is TRBV27 and J is TRBJ2-7; D gene unclear. The V gene's germline CDR1 is MNHEY and CDR2 SMNVEV (reference sequence). Trimming cost V 3 bases and J 1 base, with 10 bases left between them. The CDR3 covers 14 residues.

This clonotype came up many times. V gene TRBV5-1 combines with J gene TRBJ1-1, with a tentative D call TRBD1 (5 bases). Germline-derived CDR1 and CDR2 are SGHRS and YFSETQ. V was cut by 4 bases and J by 4 bases, with 14 bases left in between. This CDR3 has 14 amino acids. The CDR3: CASSPSGDGTEAFF. For the CDR3, the DNA is TGCGCCAGCAGCCCCTCGGGGGATGGCACTGAAGCTTTCTTT.

The rearrangement joins TRBV15 to TRBJ2-7; D is possibly TRBD1 or TRBD2 (5 bases each). Germline assignment: CDR1 LNHNV and CDR2 YYDKDF (reference sequence). This CDR3 is built from 16 residues. V lost 0 bases to trimming and J lost 9 bases, with 21 bases between them. CDR3 protein: CATSREAKGTVGGQYF. CDR3 DNA sequence: TGTGCCACCAGCAGAGAAGCCAAGGGGACGGTCGGTGGGCAGTACTTC. Full variable domain (remainder filled in from reference TRBV15 and TRBJ2-7): DAMVIQNPRYQVTQFGKPVTLSCSQTLNHNVMYWYQQKSSQAPKLLFHYYDKDFNNEADTPDNFQSRRPNTSFCFLDIRSPGLGDTAMYLCATSREAKGTVGGQYFGPGTRLTVT.

This clonotype came up once. V usage is TRBV4-2 and J usage is TRBJ2-7, with 9 bases lining up with TRBD1. The CDR3 has 16 amino acids. J gave up 5 bases and V 0 bases, and 8 bases lay outside the gene matches. Germline V gives CDR1 LGHNA, CDR2 YNFKEQ. CDR3 DNA sequence: TGTGCCAGCAGCCAAGAGGGGAGGACAGGGGTACACGAGCAGTACTTC. Amino acids: CASSQEGRTGVHEQYF.

This clonotype was seen more than once but under ten times. V usage is TRBV12-3 or TRBV12-4 and J usage is TRBJ1-2; D perhaps matches TRBD1 (5 bases). This CDR3 region has 13 residues. V lost 3 bases and J lost 7, with 12 bases in between. The CDR3 coding sequence is TGTGCCAGCAGTTTTCAAAGAGGGGCTGGCTACACCTTC. It translates to CASSFQRGAGYTF.

The genes are TRBV6-5 and TRBJ1-1; tentative D call: TRBD1 (5 bases). The CDR3 loop spans 15 amino acids. The ends were cut back, 0 bases at V and 2 bases at J, with 10 bases in the middle. Germline V gives CDR1 MNHEY, CDR2 SVGAGI. In DNA, the CDR3 is TGTGCCAGCAGTTACTCACGGCAGGGTAACACTGAAGCTTTCTTT. This codes for CASSYSRQGNTEAFF.

The chain is built from TRBV30 and TRBJ2-5, with TRBD2 identical over 12 bases. CDR3 length equals 14 residues. Germline lookup yields CDR1 GTSNPN and CDR2 SVGIG (reference sequence). J lost 5 bases, V lost 1 base, and 2 bases had no gene match. As DNA, the CDR3 is TGTGCCTGGAGTGAAGGACTAGCGGGGGAGACCCAGTACTTC. Protein sequence: CAWSEGLAGETQYF.

Many counts were recorded for this clonotype. V gene TRBV6-1 combines with J gene TRBJ2-5, with TRBD2 matching 8 bases. Trimming at V came to 4 bases and at J to 4 bases, leaving 5 bases not matched to a gene. CDR1 and CDR2 (germline): MNHNS, SASEGT. CDR3 size: 14 residues. CDR3 region: CASSASGRRETQYF. The DNA for the CDR3 is TGTGCCAGCAGTGCGAGCGGGAGACGAGAGACCCAGTACTTC.

This clonotype turned up a few times. The chain carries TRBV10-3 and TRBJ2-5; D gene unclear. CDR3 length: 14 residues. CDR1 ENHRY and CDR2 SYGVKD come from the germline V gene. V was trimmed by 0 bases and J by 4 bases, leaving 9 bases between them. The CDR3 sequence: CAISESKLVETQYF. In DNA, the CDR3 is TGTGCCATCAGTGAGTCGAAACTCGTAGAGACCCAGTACTTC.

This clonotype occurred a few times. CDR3 bases: TGTGCCAGCAGCTTGGGACATGGGAGCGAAGAGACCCAGTACTTC. Encoded protein: CASSLGHGSEETQYF. The rearrangement uses TRBV7-2 and TRBJ2-5; maybe TRBD1 (6 bases). The V end lost 3 bases, the J end lost 3 bases, and 14 bases lay between the germline ends. This CDR3 contains 15 residues. CDR1 SGHTA and CDR2 FQGNSA come from the germline V gene.

This clonotype has only a few counts. This rearrangement joins TRBV29-1 to TRBJ1-2; D may be TRBD1 (6 bases). The CDR3 consists of 13 residues. Germline V gives CDR1 SQVTM, CDR2 ANQGSEA. The V and J ends lost 7 bases and 5 bases respectively, with 17 bases between them. The CDR3 DNA sequence: TGCAGCGCCTTGCGACAGGCTGGGTATGGCTACACCTTC. Translating gives CSALRQAGYGYTF.

V usage is TRBV20-1 and J usage is TRBJ2-2; D may be TRBD1 (6 bases). The CDR3 contains 15 residues. Trimming removed 5 bases at V and 2 bases at J, with 15 bases between. Germline CDR1 reads DFQATT; CDR2 reads SNEGSKA (reference sequence). The CDR3 spells CSASMTGRNTGELFF. The CDR3 nucleotides read TGCAGTGCTTCGATGACAGGAAGAAACACCGGGGAGCTGTTTTTT.

The V gene is TRBV12-3 or TRBV12-4, the J gene TRBJ1-1; D is unclear. Trimming stripped 7 bases from V and 8 bases from J, with 14 bases between. This CDR3 comprises 12 residues. For the CDR3, the DNA is TGTGCCAGCACCCGGCAAGGGTTGGAAGCTTTCTTT. Amino acids: CASTRQGLEAFF.

The chain uses TRBV7-2 and TRBJ2-7; D may be TRBD1 (6 bases). Germline V gene sequence: CDR1 SGHTA, CDR2 FQGNSA. V shed 5 bases and J shed 2 bases, with 16 bases lying between them. The CDR3 is 15 amino acids. The CDR3 region has the DNA TGTGCCAGCAGCGAAAGGCAGACAGGTACCTACGAGCAGTACTTC. Encoded protein: CASSERQTGTYEQYF.

This sequence joins TRBV14 and TRBJ2-6; tentatively, D is TRBD2 (6 bases). The CDR3 covers 16 residues. Germline V gene sequence: CDR1 SGHDN, CDR2 FVKESK. Trimming removed 4 bases at V and 0 bases at J, with 10 bases between. The CDR3 DNA reads as TGTGCCAGCAGCCTCCGGGGGTTCTCTGGGGCCAACGTCCTGACTTTC. This translates into CASSLRGFSGANVLTF.

The J gene is TRBJ2-2, the V gene TRBV5-8; possibly TRBD1 or TRBD2 for D (5 bases each). The CDR3 has 16 residues. Per the germline V gene, CDR1 is SGHTS and CDR2 is YDEGEE. V lost 7 bases to trimming and J lost 4 bases, with 20 bases between them. CDR3 loop: CASGPGLQSGTGELFF. Here the CDR3 DNA reads TGTGCCAGCGGACCGGGGCTTCAGTCGGGCACCGGGGAGCTGTTTTTT.

This clonotype was found a few times. The chain links TRBV5-1 to TRBJ2-7; the D is unclear. Germline V CDR1 and CDR2: SGHRS, YFSETQ. The CDR3 totals 15 residues. Trimming shortened V by 1 base and J by 3 bases, and 14 bases separated the two germline ends. The DNA for the CDR3 is TGCGCCAGCAGCTTGACCCCGAAGGAAGACTACGAGCAGTACTTC. Residues: CASSLTPKEDYEQYF.